This is a list of T cell receptor beta chains from one sample in a study of blood T cell repertoires in COVID-19. Some clones are missing from TCRdb's copy, which holds only in-frame ones; the method was immunoSEQ multiplex PCR. Here the sample spans 240,000 or so clones, more than 75% being singletons. Sequencing was done on a sample of peripheral blood. These receptors all come from a woman in her fifties or sixties with active or convalescent COVID-19. CDR3s include the opening cysteine and the closing phenylalanine or tryptophan. Fields, in order: clone size, J gene, V gene, D gene, CDR3 protein, CDR3 DNA. D genes are given only for firm matches. Not every row has a clone size; where given, it reads once, few, many or a size class.

few | TRBJ2-5 | TRBV14 | TRBD2 | CASSPGLAGGPRETQYF | TGTGCCAGCAGCCCTGGACTAGCGGGGGGGCCTCGAGAGACCCAGTACTTC
NA | TRBJ1-1 | TRBV27 | NA | CASSRGSNTEAFF | TGTGCCAGCAGTCGAGGAAGTAACACTGAAGCTTTCTTT
NA | TRBJ1-1 | TRBV30 | NA | CAWSVQGIQAFF | TGTGCCTGGAGTGTCCAGGGGATACAAGCTTTCTTT
NA | TRBJ2-5 | TRBV5-1 | TRBD2 | CASSLGRASGGQETQYF | TGCGCCAGCAGCTTGGGGCGTGCTAGCGGGGGACAAGAGACCCAGTACTTC
few | TRBJ2-1 | TRBV30 | NA | CAWSKHASYNEQFF | TGTGCCTGGAGTAAACATGCTTCCTACAATGAGCAGTTCTTC
NA | TRBJ1-1 | TRBV18 | TRBD1 | CASSPRWTGEGNTEAFF | TGTGCCAGCTCACCACGCTGGACAGGGGAGGGGAACACTGAAGCTTTCTTT
NA | TRBJ2-7 | TRBV30 | TRBD1 | CAWNRQGIAYEQYF | TGTGCCTGGAACCGACAGGGGATAGCCTACGAGCAGTACTTC
once | TRBJ2-7 | TRBV7-3 | TRBD1 | CASSLGGTGSYEQYF | TGTGCCAGCAGCCTGGGTGGGACAGGCTCCTACGAGCAGTACTTC
few | TRBJ2-5 | TRBV6-6 | NA | CASSYGGEVETQYF | TGTGCCAGCAGTTACGGTGGGGAGGTAGAGACCCAGTACTTC
NA | TRBJ1-2 | TRBV4-1 | TRBD1 | CASSQAPTGGSYGYTF | TGCGCCAGCAGCCAAGCGCCGACAGGGGGGAGCTATGGCTACACCTTC
NA | TRBJ1-3 | TRBV30 | TRBD1 | CAWIRQGSGNTIYF | TGTGCCTGGATCCGACAGGGCTCTGGAAACACCATATATTTT
NA | TRBJ1-1 | TRBV6-6 | NA | CASSSTTGDGNTEAFF | TGTGCCAGCAGTTCAACGACAGGCGACGGGAACACTGAAGCTTTCTTT
NA | TRBJ1-1 | TRBV5-6 | NA | CASSPTGTNTEAFF | TGTGCCAGCAGCCCGACTGGAACGAACACTGAAGCTTTCTTT
NA | TRBJ1-2 | TRBV14 | TRBD1 | CASSPQTGLGYGYTF | TGTGCCAGCAGCCCCCAGACAGGGTTGGGCTATGGCTACACCTTC
NA | TRBJ2-5 | TRBV30 | NA | CAWSVPGSETQYF | TGTGCCTGGAGTGTACCCGGGTCAGAGACCCAGTACTTC
NA | TRBJ1-6 | TRBV10-3 | NA | CAIRTGALNSPLHF | TGTGCCATCAGAACGGGTGCCCTTAATTCACCCCTCCACTTT